This T cell receptor (beta chain) was obtained from a study of cytomegalovirus exposure and HLA in healthy donors. With 60 Vbeta and 13 Jbeta primers, the PCR was carried out. This table comes from immunoSEQ multiplex PCR, and its TCRdb copy is limited to in-frame clones, with some not included. The sample lists 160,000 or so clones; 75% to 90% were seen once. CDR1 and CDR2 from the germline V gene are MNHEY and SVGAGI. The CDR3 consists of 13 residues. Trimming shortened V by 1 base and J by 8 bases, and 8 bases separated the two germline ends. This clonotype originated in a man aged 45-65 years in good health and CMV-seropositive. The rearrangement uses TRBV6-5 and TRBJ1-4; unclear D gene. Sequenced: PBMCs. In DNA, the CDR3 is TGTGCCAGCAGTTACTTCGGAGGAGAAAAACTGTTTTTT. It encodes CASSYFGGEKLFF.